One TCR beta chain is described in this entry. Its antigen remains unidentified. Base qualities are not at hand, and no much larger clone is one base apart. This record comes from a study of radiotherapy plus CTLA-4 blockade in lung cancer listed by TCRdb under 2018. Turning to the overall study: Among enrolled patients, around 18% had an objective response and 31% reached disease control.

The library was made by the immunoSEQ multiplex PCR assay. Entries here come from immuneACCESS through TCRdb and include only in-frame sequences with V and J called. Some clones fail to appear in such tables; in the studies checked, an unresolved V gene covers under half of the shortfall, and the cause of the remainder is unknown. This sample is represented by around 95,000 clones; approximately 83% of them were singletons. Jointly, the top ten make up roughly 0.84% of the sample. The study evaluated CTLA-4 blockade (ipilimumab) given together with focal radiation therapy in patients who had chemo-refractory metastatic non-small-cell lung cancer. Study-wide conclusions, independent of this receptor: After treatment with radiotherapy and ipilimumab, TCR clones that originated in tumors expanded in peripheral blood. Increased serum interferon-beta after radiation, together with early dynamic changes in blood T cell clones, were reported to be the strongest predictors of response.

V loses 6 bases, J loses 0 bases, and the germline ends lie 12 bases apart. Via the germline V gene, CDR1 is SGHTA and CDR2 FQGNSA. Measured from the cysteine to the phenylalanine, the CDR3 is 15 residues long. Only the CDR3 region is kept as DNA, spanning 45 bases read in frame from base 1. This receptor was obtained from a human donor with non-small cell lung cancer who had stable disease on radiotherapy plus ipilimumab. The sequenced sample was peripheral blood, obtained from a patient treated with radiotherapy plus ipilimumab. The chain is made from TRBV7-2 and TRBJ2-1, with TRBD2 tentatively as D gene (6 bases match). The CDR3 here reads CASSVDGSSYNEQFF. The DNA reads TGTGCCAGCAGTGTTGACGGGAGCTCCTACAATGAGCAGTTCTTC. With the portions outside the CDR3 filled from the reference TRBV7-2 and TRBJ2-1 genes, the complete variable region becomes GAGVSQSPSNKVTEKGKDVELRCDPISGHTALYWYRQSLGQGLEFLIYFQGNSAPDKSGLPSDRFSAERTGGSVSTLTIQRTQQEDSAVYLCASSVDGSSYNEQFFGPGTRLTVL.